This T cell receptor beta chain appears in the sequencing data of a study of cytomegalovirus exposure and HLA in healthy donors. PCR involved 60 Vbeta and 13 Jbeta primers. Data came from immunoSEQ multiplex PCR; TCRdb stores just in-frame clones and leaves some out. The sample has about 190,000 clones; about 81% are singletons. A single count supports this clone. Germline V gene data show CDR1 as SGHDN and CDR2 as FVKESK. The CDR3 contains 13 residues. V gave up 0 bases and J gave up 6 bases, with 8 bases separating them. The sequencing input was PBMCs. This receptor was identified in a woman under 30 in good health and CMV-seropositive. The chain is built from TRBV14 and TRBJ2-5; no clear D gene. In nucleotides, the CDR3 is TGTGCCAGCAGCCAAGACCACTACCAGACCCAGTACTTC. It is translated as CASSQDHYQTQYF.